This T cell receptor beta chain was documented in a study of CD8 T cells in ankylosing spondylitis. Study-wide points: Characteristic of ankylosing spondylitis blood, it appeared, was a TCR beta motif comprising about eight highly homologous variants. According to the report, clones linked to the disease were significantly enriched in matched synovial fluid samples taken from ankylosing spondylitis patients. CD8+ disease-linked clones were present at relatively low frequencies in blood.

This clonotype came up many times. Its antigen is currently unknown. Libraries for TCR beta were made by quantitative 5'-RACE with molecular barcodes. TCRdb passed the 5' RACE reads through MiXCR, listing each CDR3 protein once. The data show 750,000 to 850,000 distinct CDR3 sequences, approximately 12% seen once. Germline CDR1 reads DFQATT; CDR2 reads SNEGSKA (reference sequence). The CDR3 spans 12 residues. Trimming took 1 base from V and 6 from J, leaving 10 bases between them. The sample was blood, either unsorted or a sorted T cell fraction (not recorded which). The rearrangement links TRBV20-1 to TRBJ2-7; D is perhaps TRBD2 (6 bases). The TCR sequence derives from a male donor with ankylosing spondylitis. DNA for the CDR3: TGCAGTGCTAGAGTGGGAGGACGCGAGCAGTACTTC. It codes for CSARVGGREQYF.